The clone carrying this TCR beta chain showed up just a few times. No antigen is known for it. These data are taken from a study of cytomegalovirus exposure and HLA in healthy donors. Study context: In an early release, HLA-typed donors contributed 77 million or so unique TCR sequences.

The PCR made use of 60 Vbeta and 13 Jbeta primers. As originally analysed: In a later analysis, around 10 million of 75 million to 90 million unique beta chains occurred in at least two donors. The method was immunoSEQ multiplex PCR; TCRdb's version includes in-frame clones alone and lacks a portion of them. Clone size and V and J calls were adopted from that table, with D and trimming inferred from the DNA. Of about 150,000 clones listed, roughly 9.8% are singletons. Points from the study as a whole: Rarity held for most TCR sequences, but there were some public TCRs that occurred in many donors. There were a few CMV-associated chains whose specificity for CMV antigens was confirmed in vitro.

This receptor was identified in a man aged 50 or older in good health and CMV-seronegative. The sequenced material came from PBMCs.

The CDR3 is CASSSPPGGLYGYTF. The CDR3 DNA sequence: TGTGCCAGTAGTAGCCCCCCAGGGGGCTTGTATGGCTACACCTTC. The genes are TRBV19 and TRBJ1-2, with 8 nucleotides matching TRBD1. The germline gives CDR1 LNHDA, CDR2 SQIVND (reference sequence). The CDR3 contains 15 residues. Trimming cost V 4 bases and J 5 bases; bases outside gene matches: 9.